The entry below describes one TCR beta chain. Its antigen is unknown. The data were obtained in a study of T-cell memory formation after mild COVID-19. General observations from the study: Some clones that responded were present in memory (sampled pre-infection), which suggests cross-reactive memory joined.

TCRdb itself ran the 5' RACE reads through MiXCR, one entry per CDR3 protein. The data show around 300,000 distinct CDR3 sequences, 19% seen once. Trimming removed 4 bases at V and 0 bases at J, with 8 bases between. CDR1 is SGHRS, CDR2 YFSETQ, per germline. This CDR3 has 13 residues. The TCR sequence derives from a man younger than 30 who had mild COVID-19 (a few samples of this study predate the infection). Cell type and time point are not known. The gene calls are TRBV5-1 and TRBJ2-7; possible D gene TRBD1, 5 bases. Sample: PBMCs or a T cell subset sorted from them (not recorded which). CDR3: CASSPDNSYEQYF. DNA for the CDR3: TGCGCCAGCAGCCCGGACAACTCCTACGAGCAGTACTTC.